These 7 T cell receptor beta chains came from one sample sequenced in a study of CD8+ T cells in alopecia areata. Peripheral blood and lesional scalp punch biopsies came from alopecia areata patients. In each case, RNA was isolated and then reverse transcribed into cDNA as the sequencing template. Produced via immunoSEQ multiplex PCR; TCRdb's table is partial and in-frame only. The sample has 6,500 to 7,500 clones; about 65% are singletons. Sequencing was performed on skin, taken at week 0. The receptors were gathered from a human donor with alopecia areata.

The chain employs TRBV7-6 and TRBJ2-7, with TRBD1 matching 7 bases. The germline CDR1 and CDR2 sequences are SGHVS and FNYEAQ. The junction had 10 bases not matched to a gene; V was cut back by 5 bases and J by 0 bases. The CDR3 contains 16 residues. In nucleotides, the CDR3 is TGTGCCAGCAGCCCCGGGACAGATGCTTTCTCCTACGAGCAGTACTTC. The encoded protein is CASSPGTDAFSYEQYF.

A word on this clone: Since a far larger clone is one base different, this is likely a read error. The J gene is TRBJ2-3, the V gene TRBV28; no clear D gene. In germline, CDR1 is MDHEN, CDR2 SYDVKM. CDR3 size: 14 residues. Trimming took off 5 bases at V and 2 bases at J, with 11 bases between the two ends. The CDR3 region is CASSPVGNTDTQYF. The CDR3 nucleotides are TGTGCCAGCAGTCCGGTGGGCAACACAGATACGCAGTATTTT.

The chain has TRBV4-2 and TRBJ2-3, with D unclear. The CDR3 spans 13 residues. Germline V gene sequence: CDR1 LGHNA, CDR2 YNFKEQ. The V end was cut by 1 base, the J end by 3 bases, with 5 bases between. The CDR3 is CASSQGLTDTQYF. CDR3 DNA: TGTGCCAGCAGCCAAGGATTAACAGATACGCAGTATTTT.

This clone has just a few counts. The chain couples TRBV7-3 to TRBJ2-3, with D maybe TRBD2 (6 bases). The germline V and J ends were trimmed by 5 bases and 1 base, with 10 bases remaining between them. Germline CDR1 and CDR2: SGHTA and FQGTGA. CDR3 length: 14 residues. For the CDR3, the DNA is TGTGCCAGCAGCCCGGGACTCGGCACAGATACGCAGTATTTT. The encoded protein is CASSPGLGTDTQYF.

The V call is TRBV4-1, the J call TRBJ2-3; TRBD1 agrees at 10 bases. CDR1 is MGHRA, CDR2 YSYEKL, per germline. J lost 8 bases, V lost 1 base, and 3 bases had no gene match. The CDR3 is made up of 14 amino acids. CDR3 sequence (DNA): TGCGCCAGCAGCCAAGGCGGGGACAGGGGTACGCAGTATTTT. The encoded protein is CASSQGGDRGTQYF.

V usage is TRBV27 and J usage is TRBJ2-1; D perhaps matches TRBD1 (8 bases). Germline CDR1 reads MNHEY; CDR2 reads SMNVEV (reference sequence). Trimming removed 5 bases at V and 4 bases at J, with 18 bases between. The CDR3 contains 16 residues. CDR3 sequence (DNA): TGTGCCAGCAGTCCCACGACAGGGGAGGGATACAATGAGCAGTTCTTC. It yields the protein CASSPTTGEGYNEQFF.

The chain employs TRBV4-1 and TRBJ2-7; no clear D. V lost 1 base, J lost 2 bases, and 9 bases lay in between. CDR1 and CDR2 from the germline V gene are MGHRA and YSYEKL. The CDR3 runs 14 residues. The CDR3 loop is CASSQVTQTYEQYF. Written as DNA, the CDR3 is TGCGCCAGCAGCCAAGTGACACAGACCTACGAGCAGTACTTC.